This record looks at one T cell receptor (beta chain) sequence and its context. Its antigen is undetermined. Assay used: immunoSEQ multiplex PCR; TCRdb lists only in-frame clones, some missing. The sample shows more than 70,000 clones, around 93% of them seen only once. The CDR3 is 12 amino acids. Trimming took 5 bases from V and 7 from J, leaving 11 bases between them. The germline V gene encodes CDR1 MDHEN and CDR2 SYDVKM. The record originates from a study of T cell responses to AZD1222 COVID-19 vaccine. Researchers grouped second doses given at about 4 or about 12 weeks into one pool. Findings and limits, study-wide: Spike was spanned by vaccine-associated CD4 TCRs, with dominance at 160-218 and 743-854. With two AZD1222 doses given, Spike-specific TCR breadth and depth both rose. Donors skewed white British and female; clonal diversity was possibly underestimated.

The source of this sequence is an adult who received the AZD1222 COVID-19 vaccine. This sample comprised peripheral blood, obtained 28 days after the second AZD1222 dose. The chain couples TRBV28 to TRBJ1-1; D is ambiguous. DNA of the CDR3: TGTGCCAGCAGTGAGAGTAACGATGAAGCTTTCTTT. Amino acid sequence: CASSESNDEAFF.